This passage covers 23 T cell receptor beta chains from one sample sequenced in a study of blood T cell repertoires in COVID-19. Only in-frame clones appear in the TCRdb table, and some are missing; sequencing was by immunoSEQ multiplex PCR. The table lists some 100,000 clones, approximately 89% of them singletons, with approximately 10% in the top ten. Sample: peripheral blood. Receptors were obtained from a man aged 50 to 59 with acute or convalescent COVID-19.

The chain couples TRBV5-1 to TRBJ2-5, with a weak D call TRBD2 (6 bases). Per germline, CDR1 SGHRS and CDR2 YFSETQ. This CDR3 region has 15 residues. Trimming stripped 0 bases from V and 1 base from J, with 10 bases between. The CDR3 is CASSLEEAGQETQYF. CDR3 DNA: TGCGCCAGCAGCTTGGAGGAAGCGGGCCAAGAGACCCAGTACTTC.

V and J are TRBV29-1 and TRBJ2-3, with 8 positions matching TRBD2. This CDR3 is built from 13 residues. Germline loops: CDR1 SQVTM, CDR2 ANQGSEA. The V segment lost 7 bases and the J segment 4 bases; nucleotides outside the gene matches: 7. The CDR3 protein is CSASGRMPDTQYF. The CDR3 region has the DNA TGCAGCGCGAGCGGGAGAATGCCAGATACGCAGTATTTT.

The V call is TRBV19, the J call TRBJ1-4; 9 bases are a match to TRBD1. Germline CDR1 reads LNHDA; CDR2 reads SQIVND (reference sequence). After removal of 4 bases from V and 1 base from J, the junction contained 1 base not matched to a gene. This CDR3 is 15 amino acids long. In DNA form, the CDR3 reads TGTGCCAGTAGTAAGGGACAGGGAACTAATGAAAAACTGTTTTTT. Its protein is CASSKGQGTNEKLFF.

The V and J genes are TRBV2 and TRBJ2-1; 7 bases align to TRBD2. The V gene end was trimmed by 5 bases and the J gene end by 7 bases; junction bases not matched to a gene: 8. The CDR3 consists of 14 residues. Germline V CDR1 and CDR2: SNHLY, FYNNEI. The CDR3 spells CASSPARGGNEQFF. The CDR3 DNA reads TGTGCCAGCAGTCCCGCAAGGGGAGGGAATGAGCAGTTCTTC.

This chain joins TRBV5-3 and TRBJ2-2; a possible D gene is TRBD2 (5 bases). TRBV5-3 counts as an open reading frame of uncertain function. The CDR3 runs 13 residues. V lost 10 bases to trimming and J lost 4 bases, with 14 bases between them. The CDR3 protein is CAEREGPTGELFF. The CDR3 coding sequence is TGTGCCGAACGGGAAGGGCCCACCGGGGAGCTGTTTTTT.

The chain is built from TRBV11-2 and TRBJ1-2; D gene uncertain. Germline lookup yields CDR1 SGHAT and CDR2 FQNNGV. CDR3 size: 13 residues. The V gene lost 4 bases and the J gene lost 9 bases, with 15 bases spanning the gap. CDR3 sequence (DNA): TGTGCCAGCAGCTCCTCGCGCCTAGACCGCTACACCTTC. Translating it yields CASSSSRLDRYTF.

The V call is TRBV2, the J call TRBJ2-1; the match to TRBD2 covers 11 bases. The CDR3 is 16 residues long. Germline CDR1 reads SNHLY; CDR2 reads FYNNEI. The V segment lost 2 bases and the J segment 6 bases; nucleotides outside the gene matches: 6. CDR3 residues: CASSERSSGRANEQFF. The CDR3 region has the DNA TGTGCCAGCAGTGAAAGGAGTAGCGGGAGGGCCAATGAGCAGTTCTTC.

The CDR3 loop is CASSLKPLGTSGLRITDTQYF. The CDR3 nucleotides are TGTGCCAGCAGCTTAAAGCCCCTCGGGACTAGCGGACTCCGAATCACAGATACGCAGTATTTT. The chain carries TRBV7-6 and TRBJ2-3; 11 positions match TRBD2. This CDR3 is built from 21 residues. Germline V gene sequence: CDR1 SGHVS, CDR2 FNYEAQ. V lost 2 bases, J lost 2 bases, and 18 bases stayed unmatched.

V and J are TRBV29-1 and TRBJ1-2, with no clear D. Germline CDR1 and CDR2: SQVTM and ANQGSEA. The V and J ends lost 0 bases and 2 bases respectively, with 10 bases between them. This CDR3 contains 14 residues. DNA for the CDR3: TGCAGCGTTGAAGAGCGGGCAGACAACTATGGCTACACCTTC. The encoded protein is CSVEERADNYGYTF.

The sample holds one count of this clone. The J gene is TRBJ1-2, the V gene TRBV10-3; D is ambiguous. Germline V gene data show CDR1 as ENHRY and CDR2 as SYGVKD. The CDR3 covers 15 residues. The V end was cut by 0 bases, the J end by 8 bases, with 16 bases between. The CDR3 loop reads CAISESEGPSKGYTF. Written as DNA, the CDR3 is TGTGCCATCAGTGAGTCGGAGGGTCCCTCTAAGGGCTACACCTTC.

The gene calls are TRBV5-4 and TRBJ2-3; 12 bases agree with TRBD2. The CDR3 covers 18 residues. The trim removed 0 bases at V and 1 base at J, leaving 6 bases unmatched. CDR1 is SGHNT and CDR2 is YYREEE in the germline V gene (reference sequence). The CDR3 reads CASSLASASGRGTDTQYF. In DNA, the CDR3 is TGTGCCAGCAGCTTGGCATCGGCTAGCGGGAGGGGCACAGATACGCAGTATTTT.

This clone has just one count. This rearrangement joins TRBV19 to TRBJ2-7; possibly TRBD1 for D (6 bases). V was cut by 1 base and J by 3 bases, with 13 bases left in between. CDR3 length: 15 amino acids. Germline-derived CDR1 and CDR2 are LNHDA and SQIVND (reference sequence). The CDR3 reads CASSIGQGISYEQYF. CDR3 coding DNA: TGTGCCAGTAGTATAGGGCAGGGGATCAGCTACGAGCAGTACTTC.

In this sample, this clone turned up a few times. The V and J genes are TRBV18 and TRBJ2-7; the D gene is possibly TRBD1 (6 bases). V lost 7 bases to trimming and J lost 2 bases, with 12 bases between them. Looked up from germline, CDR1 is KGHSH and CDR2 is LQKENI. This CDR3 contains 13 residues. CDR3 coding DNA: TGTGCCAGCTTCAAGACAGGAACCTACGAGCAGTACTTC. It yields the protein CASFKTGTYEQYF.

The CDR3 region is CASSLGTRDTDTQYF. The CDR3 DNA sequence: TGCGCCAGCAGCTTGGGGACCCGGGACACAGATACGCAGTATTTT. The chain uses TRBV5-1 and TRBJ2-3; D might be TRBD2 (5 bases). Germline V gene data show CDR1 as SGHRS and CDR2 as YFSETQ. V was shortened by 0 bases and J by 2 bases, with 10 bases between the two germline ends. The CDR3 is 15 residues long.

The CDR3 region has the DNA TGTGCCAGTAGTAACCTAGCGGGGGCCAATGAGCAGTTCTTC. This translates into CASSNLAGANEQFF. The rearrangement links TRBV19 to TRBJ2-1, with TRBD2 matching over 10 bases. Germline CDR1 and CDR2: LNHDA and SQIVND (reference sequence). V shed 4 bases and J 6 bases; nucleotides not matched to a gene: 3. The CDR3 runs to 14 residues.

The rearrangement joins TRBV19 to TRBJ1-3; 7 bases align to TRBD1. Per the germline V gene, CDR1 is LNHDA and CDR2 is SQIVND (reference sequence). The CDR3 extends over 16 amino acids. The V gene end was trimmed by 4 bases and the J gene end by 0 bases; junction bases not matched to a gene: 6. The CDR3: CASSKRDSISGNTIYF. The CDR3 DNA sequence: TGTGCCAGTAGTAAACGGGACAGCATCTCTGGAAACACCATATATTTT.

Remarks on this clone: A junction end diverges from the germline sequence, so it may reflect a read error. This chain connects TRBV6-5 to TRBJ1-2; D gene unclear. CDR1 is MNHEY and CDR2 is SVGAGI in the germline V gene. The CDR3 is 14 amino acids. CDR3 bases: TGTGCAAGCACTCGAGGGAATCTTAACTATGGCTACACCTTC. Encoded protein: CASTRGNLNYGYTF.

In this sample, this clone turned up once. V is TRBV5-1 and J is TRBJ1-2, with D maybe TRBD1 (6 bases). The germline V and J ends were trimmed by 4 bases and 7 bases, with 17 bases remaining between them. Germline V gene lookup returns CDR1 SGHRS and CDR2 YFSETQ. This CDR3 has 14 residues. CDR3 in amino acids: CASSEYRVGVGYTF. Written as DNA, the CDR3 is TGCGCCAGCAGCGAGTACAGGGTCGGGGTTGGCTACACCTTC.

Only a few counts were recorded for this clone. The chain combines TRBV9 with TRBJ1-1; D may be TRBD1 (6 bases). The CDR3 is made up of 17 amino acids. Germline V CDR1 and CDR2: SGDLS, YYNGEE. Deletions cut 4 bases from V and 4 bases from J, with 23 bases between. The CDR3 region has the DNA TGTGCCAGCAGCCCGAGACCCACAGGGTCCCGGGTCACTGAAGCTTTCTTT. Its protein product is CASSPRPTGSRVTEAFF.

This clone came up a few times. The chain recombines TRBV9 with TRBJ1-6; no firm D call. The CDR3 is made up of 19 amino acids. Looked up from germline, CDR1 is SGDLS and CDR2 is YYNGEE. V was pared by 4 bases and J by 1 base, with 21 bases between. This CDR3 is CASSPSAGSIRSYNSPLHF. CDR3 DNA: TGTGCCAGCAGCCCATCCGCCGGGTCCATTAGGTCCTATAATTCACCCCTCCACTTT.

This chain joins TRBV19 and TRBJ1-1; the D gene is possibly TRBD1 (6 bases). CDR3 size: 11 residues. CDR1 LNHDA and CDR2 SQIVND come from the germline V gene (reference sequence). V was trimmed by 8 bases and J by 7 bases, leaving 11 bases between them. The chain's CDR3 is CASQDSFEAFF. Here the CDR3 DNA reads TGTGCCAGTCAGGACAGTTTTGAAGCTTTCTTT. The full variable domain, with the rest looked up from reference TRBV19 and TRBJ1-1, is DGGITQSPKYLFRKEGQNVTLSCEQNLNHDAMYWYRQDPGQGLRLIYYSQIVNDFQKGDIAEGYSVSREKKESFPLTVTSAQKNPTAFYLCASQDSFEAFFGQGTRLTVV.

This chain links TRBV19 with TRBJ1-1, with D hard to call. V was trimmed by 2 bases and J by 1 base, leaving 11 bases between them. Germline loops: CDR1 LNHDA, CDR2 SQIVND (reference sequence). This CDR3 has 15 amino acids. The CDR3 spells CASSIPGRANTEAFF. CDR3 DNA: TGTGCCAGTAGTATACCAGGCAGAGCGAACACTGAAGCTTTCTTT.

The chain recombines TRBV7-8 with TRBJ1-1; 10 nucleotides line up with TRBD1. The V gene end was trimmed by 5 bases and the J gene end by 0 bases; junction bases not matched to a gene: 6. CDR3 length equals 16 residues. Germline loops: CDR1 SGHVS, CDR2 FQNEAQ. As DNA, the CDR3 is TGTGCCAGCAGCCCAGGGACAGGGGCTATGAACACTGAAGCTTTCTTT. Residues: CASSPGTGAMNTEAFF.